Listed here are 3 T cell receptor beta chains from one sample, sequenced in a study of blood T cell repertoires in COVID-19. Assay: immunoSEQ multiplex PCR; the TCRdb copy retains only in-frame clones and omits some. The sample lists about 290,000 clones, about nine tenths occurring once. Sequencing was performed on PBMCs or T cells enriched from blood (not recorded which). These receptors were taken from a woman between 40 and 55 years old who had recovered from COVID-19.

The chain employs TRBV3-1 (or the pseudogene TRBV3-2) and TRBJ1-2; the match to TRBD1 covers 10 bases. The CDR3 runs 15 residues. Germline V gene lookup returns CDR1 LGHDT and CDR2 YNNKEL (reference sequence). The J segment lost 6 bases and the V segment lost 6 bases, leaving 10 bases of the junction unmatched. CDR3 amino acids: CASSSNPGQGHGYTF. As DNA, the CDR3 is TGTGCCAGCAGTTCGAATCCGGGACAGGGGCATGGCTACACCTTC.

The chain recombines TRBV6-1 with TRBJ2-7, with TRBD2 as a possible D gene (6 bases). From germline, CDR1 is MNHNS and CDR2 SASEGT. Between the trimmed V and J ends, which lost 0 bases and 5 bases, there was a span of 14 bases. This CDR3 contains 15 residues. CDR3 region: CASSEARGTGHEQYF. DNA for the CDR3: TGTGCCAGCAGTGAAGCCCGAGGGACTGGCCACGAGCAGTACTTC.

The chain recombines TRBV3-1 (or the pseudogene TRBV3-2) with TRBJ2-7; 7 bases align to TRBD1. Germline V gives CDR1 LGHDT, CDR2 YNNKEL (reference sequence). The CDR3 totals 16 residues. V trimming: 2 bases; J trimming: 1 base; junction bases outside the gene matches: 8. The CDR3 sequence: CASSQSWDSFSYEQYF. The CDR3 bases are TGTGCCAGCAGCCAAAGCTGGGACAGCTTTTCCTACGAGCAGTACTTC.